This T cell receptor beta chain was identified during a study of shared clonotypes between healthy human individuals. From CD4+ cells came CD45RA+ naive and CD45RA-negative memory subsets. Comment on this clone: Its antigen is as yet unknown.

The CDR3 runs 17 residues. The ends were cut back, 4 bases at V and 4 bases at J, with 20 bases in the middle. Germline V CDR1 and CDR2: SGDLS, YYNGEE. Here immunoSEQ multiplex PCR was the method, and the copy in TCRdb shows in-frame clones only, minus some. The sample has millions of clones, approximately 95% seen once; the top ten hold under 0.45%. Study conclusions and caveats: Blood alone was sampled, and tissue repertoires likely differ. The study found lower generation probabilities in non-shared clonotypes than in those shared by all four donors.

The V gene is TRBV9, the J gene TRBJ2-2, with D possibly being TRBD2 (6 bases). This TCR was sampled from a man between 18 and 35 years old in good health. Some clones in this sample may be carry-over from other donors' samples. Material: naive CD4+ T cells from PBMCs. The subset here: CD45RA+ positively selected. CDR3 sequence reads: CASSTLVGGARTGELFF. In DNA, the CDR3 is TGTGCCAGCAGCACGCTGGTCGGGGGAGCGCGCACCGGGGAGCTGTTTTTT.